This TCR beta chain was documented in a study of beta chain features in type 1 diabetes (dated by TCRdb to 2016 to 2018). Concerning the study at large: Mean age, gender distribution, total cell number and subset yield were not different between patients and healthy donors. A total of some 110 million sorted cells were examined across all samples, and a strong correlation was observed between cell number per subset and RNA yield. The study compared the TCRB repertoires of sorted circulating CD4+ T cell subsets in recently diagnosed type 1 diabetes patients with those in matched healthy donors. Naive and central memory subsets were obtained from all 30 or so donors, but regulatory and stem cell-like memory subsets were isolated from only 8 patients and roughly eight healthy donors.

Each donor gave one peripheral blood draw, averaging roughly 100 mL, which was collected into heparinised tubes. Naive, central memory, regulatory and stem cell-like memory CD4+ T cells were sorted on a BD FACSAria II using a panel including CD45RO, CCR7, CD25, CD127, CD95 and CD27. Every sorted population had a purity above 98%. PBMCs were separated immediately by Lymphoprep density gradient centrifugation and were stained directly, without being cultured. To minimize batch effects, samples were stained and sorted in pairs, one healthy donor with one patient per experiment. The entire isolated RNA was reverse transcribed using the High Capacity cDNA Reverse Transcription Kit, and thus expressed TCRB transcripts were sequenced. Survey-depth immunoSEQ sequencing was performed on stem cell-like memory T cell samples, with an average of about 1 million total reads per sample. Sorted cells were lysed in RLT buffer and RNA was extracted with DNase-treated RNeasy Micro or Mini kits, depending on cell number. Each cell subset was processed separately to prevent cross-contamination, with patient and healthy donor samples processed together. The immunoSEQ multiplex PCR was used to amplify TCRB sequences from cDNA, yielding 87-bp fragments that span the CDR3 region. Sequencing of the amplicons was done on the Illumina HiSeq platform. The authors' pipeline ran thus. PCR bias was corrected computationally using synthetic template baselines, and reads within Hamming distance 2 were collapsed, with unmergeable singletons discarded. Reads were aligned to IMGT to assign V, D and J genes, CDR3 length, and insertions or deletions at six rearrangement sites. Within each subset, clonotype counts were normalized to the number of sorted cells before true diversity and Gini coefficients were calculated with the tcR R package. Repertoire sharing was quantified using the overlap coefficient calculated on TCRB nucleotide sequences. TCRdb limited this immuneACCESS table to in-frame rearrangements with V and J called. A share of clones is missing; checked studies link under half to unresolved V genes, and the rest is unexplained. V, J and clone size are taken as reported in that table, and D and trimming were inferred from the DNA itself. This sample holds tens of thousands of clones; around 45% were observed only once. In total, the top ten clones hold roughly 0.13% of the sample.

A word on this clone: The antigen it binds to is not known. No clone much larger than this one lies a single base away; base qualities are absent.

The paper's findings and limits, for the study overall: At VDJ recombination sites, type 1 diabetes patients had fewer insertions and more deleted nucleotides, which implies abnormalities in thymic rearrangement. PCR might favor shorter templates, but patient and control samples were amplified and corrected together, so any skew would affect both groups equally. Because the HLA sub-analyses included only small numbers of individuals, any influence of HLA type on TCRB rearrangement was left unresolved. Sequencing cDNA rather than genomic DNA could over-represent highly expressing activated cells, although activation and CD3 levels did not differ between groups. Naive, central memory and regulatory TCRB repertoires appeared to be more similar among patients than among healthy donors. In all four CD4+ subsets, TCRB CDR3 length was moderately but significantly shorter in type 1 diabetes patients.

The receptor's source is a man in his thirties or forties with type 1 diabetes. The sequenced material came from stem cell memory CD4+ T cells from blood. The cell subset or site label, read with the paper, signifies: stem cell-like memory CD4+ T cells.

The CDR3: CASSFARGPETQYF. The nucleotides are TGCGCCAGCAGCTTCGCCAGGGGGCCAGAGACCCAGTACTTC. This receptor chain uses TRBV5-1 and TRBJ2-5, with TRBD1 identical over 8 junction bases. From a lookup of the germline V gene, CDR1 and CDR2 are SGHRS and YFSETQ. Measured from the cysteine to the phenylalanine, the CDR3 is 14 residues long. Only the CDR3 DNA is retained, 42 bases long and in frame from the first base. Trimming removed 2 bases from V and 4 bases from J; the gene matches leave 4 bases unexplained.